This TCR beta chain was obtained from a study of CD8 T cells in Susac syndrome. Reverse transcription of about 0.5 to 1 ug RNA was performed with random hexamers. One entry per CDR3 protein, called by TCRdb with MiXCR from the immunoSEQ multiplex PCR reads. Among about 160,000 distinct CDR3 sequences listed, under 95% were seen once. The CDR3 contains 14 residues. CDR1 and CDR2 from the germline V gene are MNHNS and SASEGT. With 6 bases removed from V and 0 bases from J, the gap between germline ends came to 9 bases. The gene calls are TRBV6-1 and TRBJ1-3; tentative D call: TRBD1 (6 bases). The sequencing input was CD4+ T cells from PBMCs. The clonotype comes from a human donor in good health. The CDR3 sequence is CASRGAASGNTIYF. CDR3 DNA sequence: TGTGCCAGCAGGGGGGCCGCCTCTGGAAACACCATATATTTT.